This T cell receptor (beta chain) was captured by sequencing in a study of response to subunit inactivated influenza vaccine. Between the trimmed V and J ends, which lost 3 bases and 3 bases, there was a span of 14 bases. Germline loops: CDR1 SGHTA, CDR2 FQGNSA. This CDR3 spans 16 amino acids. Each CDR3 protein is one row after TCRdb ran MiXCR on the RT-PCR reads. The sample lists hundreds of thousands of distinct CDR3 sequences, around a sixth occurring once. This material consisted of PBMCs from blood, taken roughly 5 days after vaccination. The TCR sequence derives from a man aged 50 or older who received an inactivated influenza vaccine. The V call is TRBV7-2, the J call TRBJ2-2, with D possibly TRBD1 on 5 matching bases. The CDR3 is CASSFGVGADTGELFF. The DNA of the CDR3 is TGTGCCAGCAGCTTTGGGGTAGGGGCGGACACCGGGGAGCTGTTTTTT.